This T cell receptor (beta chain) came from a study of T cell responses to AZD1222 COVID-19 vaccine. TCRdb's table, derived via immunoSEQ multiplex PCR, lists solely in-frame clones and lacks some. The sample lists hundreds of thousands of clones, roughly 91% seen once, with less than 1.2% in the top ten. Study-wide points: Vaccine-associated CD4 TCRs spanned spike, dominant at 160-218 and 743-854. White British ancestry dominated among donors, who included more females, and clonal diversity was possibly underestimated.

The V gene lost 2 bases and the J gene lost 2 bases, with 10 bases spanning the gap. The CDR3 consists of 15 residues. Germline V gives CDR1 MNHNS, CDR2 SASEGT. Remarks on this clone: The antigen remains undetermined. Within the sample, other DNA sequences also encode this same CDR3.

J is TRBJ1-5 and V is TRBV6-1, with a tentative D call TRBD1 (5 bases). The sequencing here drew on peripheral blood, taken on day 0 of MenACWY control vaccination. The TCR comes from an adult in good health. The CDR3 region is CASSETPGGNQPQHF. CDR3 in DNA: TGTGCCAGCAGTGAAACGCCGGGGGGCAATCAGCCCCAGCATTTT.